The rows below give T cell receptor beta chains drawn from one sample of a study of shared clonotypes between healthy human individuals. Generated by immunoSEQ multiplex PCR, the TCRdb table keeps only in-frame clones and is missing some. The sample lists over 400,000 clones, more than 75% occurring once. Source material: PBMCs. The receptors derive from a woman aged 40 to 50 in good health. Some clones in this sample may be carry-over from other donors' samples. Both conserved end residues are part of each CDR3. Fields, in order: CDR3 protein, V gene, J gene, clone size. The listing skips clone size in some rows; elsewhere it reads once, few, many or a size class.

cdr3_aa: CASSTATSGRTDTQYF
v_call: TRBV11-2
j_call: TRBJ2-3
clone_size: NA

cdr3_aa: CSESRDRAAYEQYF
v_call: TRBV29-1
j_call: NA
clone_size: NA

cdr3_aa: CSVLGGLNSYEQYF
v_call: TRBV29-1
j_call: TRBJ2-7
clone_size: NA

cdr3_aa: CASSLEWSGDTQYF
v_call: TRBV7-3
j_call: TRBJ2-3
clone_size: NA

cdr3_aa: CASSLLGAALYNEQFF
v_call: TRBV28
j_call: TRBJ2-1
clone_size: once

cdr3_aa: CASSSGAGNTIYF
v_call: TRBV7-6
j_call: TRBJ1-3
clone_size: NA

cdr3_aa: CASSSNRGADTEAFF
v_call: TRBV7-3
j_call: TRBJ1-1
clone_size: NA

cdr3_aa: CASSPYPGQYNEQFF
v_call: TRBV5-1
j_call: TRBJ2-1
clone_size: NA

cdr3_aa: CASSLTGGETQYF
v_call: TRBV2
j_call: TRBJ2-5
clone_size: NA

cdr3_aa: CASSETAGPYEQYF
v_call: TRBV9
j_call: TRBJ2-7
clone_size: NA

cdr3_aa: CASSSGRDTEAFF
v_call: TRBV7-2
j_call: TRBJ1-1
clone_size: few

cdr3_aa: CASSFGNRYEQYF
v_call: TRBV7-9
j_call: NA
clone_size: NA

cdr3_aa: CASSPRGGGNTGELFF
v_call: TRBV18
j_call: TRBJ2-2
clone_size: NA

cdr3_aa: CASSQLGGSGYTF
v_call: TRBV4-2
j_call: TRBJ1-2
clone_size: once

cdr3_aa: CASSRGLYEQYF
v_call: TRBV6-6
j_call: TRBJ2-7
clone_size: once

cdr3_aa: CASSPGTSGNYNEQFF
v_call: TRBV5-1
j_call: TRBJ2-1
clone_size: NA

cdr3_aa: CASSPSQNTGELFF
v_call: TRBV6-5
j_call: TRBJ2-2
clone_size: NA

cdr3_aa: CASSRTGFSSESFYEQFF
v_call: TRBV2
j_call: TRBJ2-1
clone_size: NA

cdr3_aa: CASTQRGGSFDEQYF
v_call: TRBV7-6
j_call: TRBJ2-7
clone_size: NA

cdr3_aa: CSVFLDTNYEQYF
v_call: TRBV29-1
j_call: TRBJ2-7
clone_size: NA

cdr3_aa: CASSQATGRWTFF
v_call: TRBV4-1
j_call: TRBJ1-1
clone_size: NA

cdr3_aa: CASAQGNEQFF
v_call: TRBV2
j_call: TRBJ2-1
clone_size: NA

cdr3_aa: CASSVFIGQREAFF
v_call: TRBV10-2
j_call: TRBJ1-1
clone_size: few

cdr3_aa: CASSLEPVSSYEQYF
v_call: TRBV5-1
j_call: TRBJ2-7
clone_size: NA